This T cell receptor beta chain was identified in a study of shared clonotypes between healthy human individuals (dated by TCRdb to about 2020). General notes on the study: The cohort comprised two women and a few men aged 18 to 49 years. To estimate repertoire size and how much clonotypes are shared between individuals, the study performed deep sequencing of blood TCR repertoires from roughly five healthy adults. Different laboratories and diverse techniques were used to prepare libraries and sequence TCR repertoires, to increase sequencing depth and limit assay-specific biases. Per donor, leukapheresis produced somewhere between about 0.9 and 9.5 billion PBMCs. Per donor, three plates each were used for CD4 naive and CD4 memory, two for CD8 naive, and one for CD8 memory.

Using the deep immunoSEQ assay, multiplex PCR amplified TCR CDR3 regions from genomic DNA. For each cell subset, the extracted genomic DNA was distributed evenly across all wells of several immunoSEQ 96-well plates, and each plate served as one replicate. For sorted subsets, each replicate PCR was loaded with roughly 0.2 ug genomic DNA, equivalent to 30,000 or so T cell genomes. Purified libraries were measured with a Qubit 3.0 fluorometer, size-checked on a Bioanalyzer 2100, and measured again with the KAPA Library Quantification kit. A separate single-read 150-cycle Illumina NextSeq 550 flow cell was used to sequence each immunoSEQ 96-well plate. The study's processing was this. Because the immunoSEQ output held only junctional sequences and lacked quality scores, the filtering could not match the filtering applied to full-length reads. To assign V/J genes and CDR3, sequences were annotated against IMGT germline references using PyIR, a Python wrapper for IgBLAST v1.9. Any read was removed if the V/J assignment was weak (E-value above 1e-6), the CDR3 was missing, or the read contained stop codons, out-of-frame junctions, or ambiguous translated residues. V3J clonotypes were defined as sequences sharing an identical inferred V gene, J gene, and CDR3 amino acid sequence. Percentage overlap between repertoires was computed as shared unique clonotypes divided by the size of the smaller repertoire. RTK rarefaction, the Chao1 estimator, and Recon v2.1 estimates of unobserved clonotypes were used to assess repertoire richness. OLGA was used to compute generation probabilities for all TCRbeta clonotypes that the gDNA method yielded from a few donors. TCRdb mirrors the immuneACCESS table, restricted to in-frame sequences. Some clones are absent from its copies; in checked studies, under half trace to an unresolved V gene, and the reason for the others is unknown. Clone size and the V and J calls come from that table; the DNA yielded D and trimming. The sample table records about 980,000 clones; approximately 80% of these occur just once. The top ten hold about 1.5% of the sample.

Comment on this clone: Its antigen remains unidentified. Base-call qualities are not available, and no considerably larger clone is one nucleotide away.

Paper-wide results and their limitations: When a handful of donors were compared, the shared fraction of clonotypes was 5% to 6.5% for naive CD4, around 3.5% for naive CD8, roughly 2.5% for memory CD4, and 0.4% for memory CD8. Higher generation probabilities were observed for clonotypes shared by all four sorted-subset donors than for non-shared clonotypes. Sampling was restricted to blood, and TCR repertoires in tissues likely differ from the TCR repertoires found in blood. Larger estimated clonotype richness was generally found for naive subsets than for memory subsets. Because the study included a small number of donors, the genetic and exposure-history diversity represented was limited. Even with the large sequencing depth, rarefaction of the sorted-subset datasets indicated that sequencing was incomplete. Pairwise subsampling indicated that sequencing depth was expected to affect the degree of clonotype sharing among donors.

Healthy HIV-negative adults with no recently reported acute infections or vaccinations were included as donors. Every donor was a Caucasian adult residing in Nashville, Tennessee, USA. CD4+ T cells were enriched by magnetic negative selection; naive cells were then positively selected on CD45RA, and the negative fraction formed the memory subset. After blood collection by leukapheresis, PBMCs were isolated using Ficoll-Histopaque density gradient centrifugation and then cryopreserved in the vapor phase of liquid nitrogen. Analytical flow cytometry was used to check the purity and quantity of every magnetically sorted T cell population. Each sorted fraction had its genomic DNA isolated and then quantified by UV absorbance on a Nanodrop 2000c. The germline V end is reduced by 3 bases and the J end by 7 bases; junction bases left unmatched: 6. The germline V gene provides CDR1 SGHVS and CDR2 FQNEAQ. The CDR3 runs 14 amino acids, cysteine and phenylalanine included. Just CDR3 DNA is preserved here, 42 bases in frame from base 1.

The V gene is TRBV7-8 and the J gene is TRBJ2-7; 10 junctional bases match TRBD2. Material for sequencing was memory CD4+ T cells sorted from blood. Interpreted using the paper, the cell subset or site label stands for: CD45RA-negative fraction. The sequence derives from a young man in good health. CDR3 sequence: CASSFASGRGEQYF. The DNA is TGTGCCAGCAGCTTTGCTAGCGGGAGAGGTGAGCAGTACTTC. The CDR3, completed at both ends by the reference TRBV7-8 and TRBJ2-7 genes, gives the full variable domain GAGVSQSPRYKVAKRGQDVALRCDPISGHVSLFWYQQALGQGPEFLTYFQNEAQLDKSGLPSDRFFAERPEGSVSTLKIQRTQQEDSAVYLCASSFASGRGEQYFGPGTRLTVT.